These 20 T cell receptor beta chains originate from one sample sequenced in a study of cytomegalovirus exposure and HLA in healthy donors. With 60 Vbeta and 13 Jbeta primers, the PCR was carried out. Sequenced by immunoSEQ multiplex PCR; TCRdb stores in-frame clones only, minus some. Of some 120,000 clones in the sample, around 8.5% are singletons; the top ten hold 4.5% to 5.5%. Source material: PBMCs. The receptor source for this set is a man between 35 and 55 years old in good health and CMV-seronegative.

The CDR3, as DNA: TGCGCCAGCAGCCCTCTGGCGGGCCCCTACAATGAGCAGTTCTTC. As protein: CASSPLAGPYNEQFF. The chain has TRBV4-3 and TRBJ2-1; weak D call: TRBD2 (5 bases). The CDR3 sequence is 15 residues long. V was clipped by 4 bases and J by 2 bases, with 12 bases between them. Germline V gene data show CDR1 as LGHNA and CDR2 as YSLEER.

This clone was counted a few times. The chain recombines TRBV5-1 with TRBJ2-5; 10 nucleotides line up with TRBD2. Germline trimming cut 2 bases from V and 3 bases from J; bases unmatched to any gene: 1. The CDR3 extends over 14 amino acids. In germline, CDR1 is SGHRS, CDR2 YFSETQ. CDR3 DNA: TGCGCCAGCAGCTTCAGCGGGGGGGAAGAGACCCAGTACTTC. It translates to CASSFSGGEETQYF.

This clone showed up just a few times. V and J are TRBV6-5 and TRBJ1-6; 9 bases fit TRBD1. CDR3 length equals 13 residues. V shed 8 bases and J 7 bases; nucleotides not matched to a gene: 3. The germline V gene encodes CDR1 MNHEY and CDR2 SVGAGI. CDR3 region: CASGGQGNSPLHF. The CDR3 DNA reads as TGTGCCAGCGGGGGACAGGGAAATTCACCCCTCCACTTT.

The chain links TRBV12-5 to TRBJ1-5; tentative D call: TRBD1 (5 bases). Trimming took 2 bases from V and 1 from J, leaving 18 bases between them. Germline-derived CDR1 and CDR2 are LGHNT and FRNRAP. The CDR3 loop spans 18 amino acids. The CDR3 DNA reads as TGTGCTAGTGGTTTGTTTACAGGAATCTACGGGAGCAATCAGCCCCAGCATTTT. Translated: CASGLFTGIYGSNQPQHF.

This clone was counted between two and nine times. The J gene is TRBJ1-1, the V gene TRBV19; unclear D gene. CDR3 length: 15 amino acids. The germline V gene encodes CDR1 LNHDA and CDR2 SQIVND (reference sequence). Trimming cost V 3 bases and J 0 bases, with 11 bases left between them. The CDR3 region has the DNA TGTGCCAGTAGTATTCCGGGGTGGATGAACACTGAAGCTTTCTTT. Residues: CASSIPGWMNTEAFF. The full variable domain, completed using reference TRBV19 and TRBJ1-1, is DGGITQSPKYLFRKEGQNVTLSCEQNLNHDAMYWYRQDPGQGLRLIYYSQIVNDFQKGDIAEGYSVSREKKESFPLTVTSAQKNPTAFYLCASSIPGWMNTEAFFGQGTRLTVV.

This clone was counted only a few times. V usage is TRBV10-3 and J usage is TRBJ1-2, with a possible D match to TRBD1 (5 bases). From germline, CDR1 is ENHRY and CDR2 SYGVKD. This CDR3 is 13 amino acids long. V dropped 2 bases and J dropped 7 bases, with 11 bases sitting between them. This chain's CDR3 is CAISEGQGGGYTF. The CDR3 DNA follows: TGTGCCATCAGTGAGGGGCAGGGAGGTGGCTACACCTTC.

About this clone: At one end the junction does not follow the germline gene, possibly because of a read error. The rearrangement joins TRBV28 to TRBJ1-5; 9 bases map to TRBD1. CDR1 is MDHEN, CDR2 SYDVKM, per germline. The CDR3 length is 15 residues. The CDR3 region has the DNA TGTGCCAGCAGTTTCCCCACAGGGGGCAATCGGCCCCAGCATTTT. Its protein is CASSFPTGGNRPQHF.

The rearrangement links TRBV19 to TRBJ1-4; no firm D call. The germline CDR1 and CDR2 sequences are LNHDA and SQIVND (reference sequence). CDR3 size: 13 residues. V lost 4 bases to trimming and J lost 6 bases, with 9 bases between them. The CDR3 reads CASSSRVDEKLFF. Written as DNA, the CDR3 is TGTGCCAGTAGTAGCCGGGTAGATGAAAAACTGTTTTTT.

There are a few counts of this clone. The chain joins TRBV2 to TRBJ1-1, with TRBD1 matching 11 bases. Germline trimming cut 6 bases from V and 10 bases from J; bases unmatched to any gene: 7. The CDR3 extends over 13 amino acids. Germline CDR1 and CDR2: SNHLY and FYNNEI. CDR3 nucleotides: TGTGCCAGCAGCTTGGGACAGGGGGAGGTAGCTTTCTTT. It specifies CASSLGQGEVAFF.

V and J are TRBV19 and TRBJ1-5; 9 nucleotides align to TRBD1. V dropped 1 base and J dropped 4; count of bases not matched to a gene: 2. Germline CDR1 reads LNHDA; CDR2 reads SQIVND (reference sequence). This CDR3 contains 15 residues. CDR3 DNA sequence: TGTGCCAGTAGTATAGCGGGACAGGGAAATCAGCCCCAGCATTTT. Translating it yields CASSIAGQGNQPQHF.

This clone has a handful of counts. The DNA for the CDR3 is TGTGCCAGCAGAGGATCCGGGACAGGGTCCTACGAGCAGTACTTC. Protein sequence: CASRGSGTGSYEQYF. V is TRBV6-1 and J is TRBJ2-5; 9 bases are a match to TRBD1. The J call may not be correct, given that the DNA end is closer to TRBJ2-7. The CDR3 loop spans 15 amino acids. Germline V gene lookup returns CDR1 MNHNS and CDR2 SASEGT.

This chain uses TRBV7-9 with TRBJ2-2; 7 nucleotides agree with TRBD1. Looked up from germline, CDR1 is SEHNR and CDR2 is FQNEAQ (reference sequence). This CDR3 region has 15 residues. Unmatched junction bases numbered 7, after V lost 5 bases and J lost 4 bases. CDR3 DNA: TGTGCCAGCAGCCCCCGGGACAGTGGCACCGGGGAGCTGTTTTTT. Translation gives CASSPRDSGTGELFF.

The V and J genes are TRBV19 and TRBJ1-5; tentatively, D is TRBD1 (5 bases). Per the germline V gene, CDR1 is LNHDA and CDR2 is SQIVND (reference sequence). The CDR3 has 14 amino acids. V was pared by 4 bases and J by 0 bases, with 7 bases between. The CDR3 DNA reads TGTGCCAGTAGTAAACAGGCTAGCAATCAGCCCCAGCATTTT. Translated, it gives CASSKQASNQPQHF. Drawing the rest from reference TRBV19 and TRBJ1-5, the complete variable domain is DGGITQSPKYLFRKEGQNVTLSCEQNLNHDAMYWYRQDPGQGLRLIYYSQIVNDFQKGDIAEGYSVSREKKESFPLTVTSAQKNPTAFYLCASSKQASNQPQHFGDGTRLSIL.

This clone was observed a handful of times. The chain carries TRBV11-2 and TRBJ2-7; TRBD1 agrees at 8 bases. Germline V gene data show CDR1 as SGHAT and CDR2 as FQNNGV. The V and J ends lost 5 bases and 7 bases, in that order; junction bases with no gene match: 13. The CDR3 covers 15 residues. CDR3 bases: TGTGCCAGCAGCACAGGCCCCGGACAGGGAGGAGAGCAGTACTTC. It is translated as CASSTGPGQGGEQYF.

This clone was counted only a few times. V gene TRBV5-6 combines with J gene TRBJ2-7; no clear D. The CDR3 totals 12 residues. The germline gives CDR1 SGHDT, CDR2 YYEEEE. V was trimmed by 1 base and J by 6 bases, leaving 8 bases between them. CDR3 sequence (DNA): TGTGCCAGCAGCTTGACGCTCGGCGAGCAGTACTTC. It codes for CASSLTLGEQYF. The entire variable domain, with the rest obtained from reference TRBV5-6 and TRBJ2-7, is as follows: DAGVTQSPTHLIKTRGQQVTLRCSPKSGHDTVSWYQQALGQGPQFIFQYYEEEERQRGNFPDRFSGHQFPNYSSELNVNALLLGDSALYLCASSLTLGEQYFGPGTRLTVT.

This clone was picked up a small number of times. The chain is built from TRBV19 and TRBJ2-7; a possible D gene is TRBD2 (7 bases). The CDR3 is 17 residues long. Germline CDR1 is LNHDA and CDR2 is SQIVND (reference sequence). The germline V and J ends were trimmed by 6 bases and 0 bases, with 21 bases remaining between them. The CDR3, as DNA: TGTGCCAGTAGCAGGCTGGGGGGGCGCGAGGACTCCTACGAGCAGTACTTC. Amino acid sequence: CASSRLGGREDSYEQYF.

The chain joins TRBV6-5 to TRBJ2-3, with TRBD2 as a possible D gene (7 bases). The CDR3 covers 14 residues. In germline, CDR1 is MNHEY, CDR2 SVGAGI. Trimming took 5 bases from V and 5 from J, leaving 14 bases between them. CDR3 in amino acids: CASSPKGGEDTQYF. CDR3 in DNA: TGTGCCAGCAGTCCCAAGGGGGGGGAAGATACGCAGTATTTT.

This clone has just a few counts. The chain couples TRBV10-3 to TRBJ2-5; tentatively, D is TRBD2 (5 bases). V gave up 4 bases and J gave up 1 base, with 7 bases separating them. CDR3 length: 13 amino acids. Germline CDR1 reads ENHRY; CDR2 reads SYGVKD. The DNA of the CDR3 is TGTGCCATCAGTGGAGGGCTCCAAGAGACCCAGTACTTC. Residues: CAISGGLQETQYF.

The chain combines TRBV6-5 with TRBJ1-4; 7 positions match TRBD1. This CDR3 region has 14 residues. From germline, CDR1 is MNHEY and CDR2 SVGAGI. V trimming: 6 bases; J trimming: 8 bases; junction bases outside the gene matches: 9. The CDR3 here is CASSAAGTAEKLFF. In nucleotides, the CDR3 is TGTGCCAGCAGCGCTGCCGGGACAGCGGAAAAACTGTTTTTT.

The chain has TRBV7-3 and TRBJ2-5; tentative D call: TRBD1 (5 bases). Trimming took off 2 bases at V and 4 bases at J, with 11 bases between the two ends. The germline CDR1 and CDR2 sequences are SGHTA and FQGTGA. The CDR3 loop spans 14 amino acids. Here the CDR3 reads CASSLVLGRETQYF. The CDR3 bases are TGTGCCAGCAGCTTAGTCCTGGGGCGAGAGACCCAGTACTTC.